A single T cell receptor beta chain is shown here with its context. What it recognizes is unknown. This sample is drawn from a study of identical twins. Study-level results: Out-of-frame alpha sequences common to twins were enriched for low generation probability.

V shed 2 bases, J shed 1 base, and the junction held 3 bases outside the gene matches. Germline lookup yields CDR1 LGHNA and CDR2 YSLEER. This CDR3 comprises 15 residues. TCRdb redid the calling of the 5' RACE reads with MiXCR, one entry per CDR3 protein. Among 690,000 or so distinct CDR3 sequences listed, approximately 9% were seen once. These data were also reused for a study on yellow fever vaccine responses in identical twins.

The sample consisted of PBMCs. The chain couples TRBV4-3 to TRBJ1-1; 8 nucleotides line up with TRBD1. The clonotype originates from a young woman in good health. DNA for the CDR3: TGCGCCAGCAGCCAACCGGGACAGGCGAACACTGAAGCTTTCTTT. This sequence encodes CASSQPGQANTEAFF.